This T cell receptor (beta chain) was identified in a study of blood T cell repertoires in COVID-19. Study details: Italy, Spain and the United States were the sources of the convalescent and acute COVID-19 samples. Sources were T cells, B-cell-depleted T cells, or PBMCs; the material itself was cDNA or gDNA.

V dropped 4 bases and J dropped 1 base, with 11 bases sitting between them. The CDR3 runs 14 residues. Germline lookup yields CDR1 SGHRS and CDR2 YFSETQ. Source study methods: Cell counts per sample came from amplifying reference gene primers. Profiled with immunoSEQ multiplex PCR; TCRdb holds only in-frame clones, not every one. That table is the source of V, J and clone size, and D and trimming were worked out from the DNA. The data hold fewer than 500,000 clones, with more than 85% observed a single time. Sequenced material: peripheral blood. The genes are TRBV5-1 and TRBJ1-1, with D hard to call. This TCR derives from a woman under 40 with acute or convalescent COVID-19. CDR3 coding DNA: TGCGCCAGCAGCCCCGGGTCCTCGAACACTGAAGCTTTCTTT. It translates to CASSPGSSNTEAFF.